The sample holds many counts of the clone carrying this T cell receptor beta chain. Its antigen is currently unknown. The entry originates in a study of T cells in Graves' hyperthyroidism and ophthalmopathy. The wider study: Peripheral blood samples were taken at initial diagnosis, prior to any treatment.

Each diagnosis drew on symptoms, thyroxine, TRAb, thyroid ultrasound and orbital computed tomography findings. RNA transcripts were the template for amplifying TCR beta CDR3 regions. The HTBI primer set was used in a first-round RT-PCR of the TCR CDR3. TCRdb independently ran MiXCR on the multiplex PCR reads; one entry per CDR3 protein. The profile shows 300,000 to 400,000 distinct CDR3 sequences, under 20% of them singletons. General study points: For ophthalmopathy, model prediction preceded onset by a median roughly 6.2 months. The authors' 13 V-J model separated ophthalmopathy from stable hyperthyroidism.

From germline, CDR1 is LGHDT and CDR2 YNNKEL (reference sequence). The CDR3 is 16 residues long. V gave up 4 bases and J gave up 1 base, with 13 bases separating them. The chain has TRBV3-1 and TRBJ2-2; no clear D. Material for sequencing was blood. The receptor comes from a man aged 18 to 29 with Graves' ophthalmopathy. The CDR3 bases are TGTGCCAGCAGCCTCCGGGCCCAGCTGAACACCGGGGAGCTGTTTTTT. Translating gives CASSLRAQLNTGELFF.